Following are 31 T cell receptor beta chains from one sample sequenced in a study of Ad26.COV2.S vaccination and SARS-CoV-2 variants. Assay used: immunoSEQ multiplex PCR; TCRdb lists only in-frame clones, some missing. The repertoire holds approximately 420,000 clones, with about nine tenths as singletons. Treatment indicated: some 20 received Ad26.COV2.S at low or high dose, single or two shots; about five received placebo; per-sample allocation not given. Each sample was drawn 63 days after the first injection (of vaccine or placebo). Sequenced here: peripheral blood, sampled in a trial of Ad26.COV2.S vaccine versus placebo. These receptors came from a person between 18 and 59 years old who received the Ad26.COV2.S COVID-19 vaccine or a placebo.

This clone was seen a handful of times. The chain combines TRBV5-1 with TRBJ2-2; D uncertain. The CDR3 length is 13 residues. V gave up 1 base and J gave up 4 bases, with 5 bases separating them. Germline CDR1 SGHRS, CDR2 YFSETQ. CDR3 region: CASSLSFTGELFF. The CDR3 DNA reads TGCGCCAGCAGCTTGTCGTTCACCGGGGAGCTGTTTTTT.

The J gene is TRBJ1-2, the V gene TRBV14; D is possibly TRBD1 (5 bases). The CDR3 totals 15 residues. V gave up 5 bases and J gave up 4 bases, with 17 bases separating them. Germline CDR1 reads SGHDN; CDR2 reads FVKESK. This chain's CDR3 is CASSEMGRAGYGYTF. The CDR3 DNA follows: TGTGCCAGCAGCGAGATGGGACGGGCGGGCTATGGCTACACCTTC.

The V gene is TRBV5-1, the J gene TRBJ1-1; no clear D. The CDR3 extends over 14 amino acids. Germline V CDR1 and CDR2: SGHRS, YFSETQ. The V gene lost 0 bases and the J gene lost 1 base, with 7 bases spanning the gap. Here the CDR3 reads CASSLARSNTEAFF. As DNA, the CDR3 is TGCGCCAGCAGCTTGGCTAGGTCGAACACTGAAGCTTTCTTT.

The chain is built from TRBV9 and TRBJ2-3; 8 nucleotides match TRBD2. CDR3 length: 15 residues. Germline V gene lookup returns CDR1 SGDLS and CDR2 YYNGEE. The junction had 8 bases not matched to a gene; V was cut back by 6 bases and J by 2 bases. This CDR3 reads CASKSGGAITDTQYF. The CDR3, as DNA: TGTGCCAGCAAATCCGGGGGGGCAATCACAGATACGCAGTATTTT.

Notes on this clone: Other nucleotide sequences in the sample specify the same CDR3. This chain joins TRBV5-1 and TRBJ2-3; D remains unclear. Germline loops: CDR1 SGHRS, CDR2 YFSETQ. CDR3 length equals 14 residues. Deletions cut 7 bases from V and 2 bases from J, with 14 bases between. CDR3 nucleotides: TGCGCCAGCCGGTCGCGGCTCTACACAGATACGCAGTATTTT. It translates to CASRSRLYTDTQYF.

This clone was recorded only once. The rearrangement uses TRBV7-9 and TRBJ2-1, with no clear D. The germline V gene encodes CDR1 SEHNR and CDR2 FQNEAQ (reference sequence). V shed 5 bases and J shed 9 bases, with 14 bases lying between them. The CDR3 totals 13 residues. The CDR3 DNA reads as TGTGCCAGCAGCCCGGCACCCAAGGGTGAGCAGTTCTTC. It specifies CASSPAPKGEQFF.

This chain joins TRBV9 and TRBJ1-3; 9 bases map to TRBD1. Germline CDR1 is SGDLS and CDR2 is YYNGEE. The CDR3 extends over 16 amino acids. Trimming at V came to 3 bases and at J to 0 bases, leaving 4 bases not matched to a gene. The CDR3, as DNA: TGTGCCAGCAGCGGGGGGACAGGGCTCTCTGGAAACACCATATATTTT. It yields the protein CASSGGTGLSGNTIYF.

The chain is built from TRBV7-9 and TRBJ2-3, with TRBD2 identical over 9 bases. The CDR3 runs to 16 residues. Germline V gives CDR1 SEHNR, CDR2 FQNEAQ (reference sequence). V shed 1 base and J 4 bases; nucleotides not matched to a gene: 6. CDR3 protein: CASSLGTSEVPDTQYF. The CDR3 DNA sequence: TGTGCCAGCAGCTTAGGGACTAGCGAGGTACCAGATACGCAGTATTTT.

V and J are TRBV2 and TRBJ2-2; D is possibly TRBD1 or TRBD2 (6 bases each). This CDR3 has 13 residues. Germline loops: CDR1 SNHLY, CDR2 FYNNEI. V lost 2 bases, J lost 14 bases, and 15 bases lay in between. The DNA of the CDR3 is TGTGCCAGCAGTGAAAGGTGGCTGGGGGGCCTGTTTTTT. Translating it yields CASSERWLGGLFF.

The V call is TRBV5-1, the J call TRBJ1-4, with D unresolved. The CDR3 covers 14 residues. Germline V gene sequence: CDR1 SGHRS, CDR2 YFSETQ. Trimming removed 0 bases from V and 5 bases from J, with 8 bases in between. In DNA, the CDR3 is TGCGCCAGCAGCTTGGGAGGGTTCAATGAAAAACTGTTTTTT. Protein sequence: CASSLGGFNEKLFF.

This clone came up once. The chain couples TRBV4-1 to TRBJ2-1; 13 nucleotides match TRBD2. V gave up 4 bases and J gave up 2 bases; unmatched junction bases: 8. Germline CDR1 and CDR2: MGHRA and YSYEKL. The CDR3 has 18 amino acids. CDR3 sequence reads: CASSPYPGLAGTYNEQFF. The CDR3 DNA reads as TGCGCCAGCAGCCCATATCCGGGACTAGCGGGGACCTACAATGAGCAGTTCTTC.

This clone was detected only once. V gene TRBV19 combines with J gene TRBJ1-2; D not certain. CDR3 size: 15 residues. The germline V gene has CDR1 LNHDA and CDR2 SQIVND (reference sequence). With 7 bases removed from V and 8 bases from J, the gap between germline ends came to 23 bases. CDR3 region: CASTTVYPPTGGYTF. CDR3 coding DNA: TGTGCCAGTACCACAGTATATCCCCCCACTGGAGGCTACACCTTC.

The chain joins TRBV4-1 to TRBJ2-3, with 9 bases fitting TRBD2. CDR1 is MGHRA and CDR2 is YSYEKL in the germline V gene. The CDR3 totals 17 residues. J gave up 0 bases and V 0 bases, and 4 bases lay outside the gene matches. The CDR3 DNA reads as TGCGCCAGCAGCCAAGAAAGACTAGCGGAGAGCACAGATACGCAGTATTTT. Protein product: CASSQERLAESTDTQYF.

The rearrangement uses TRBV13 and TRBJ2-7; TRBD1 matches at 10 bases. V gave up 3 bases and J gave up 5 bases; unmatched junction bases: 10. The germline gives CDR1 PRHDT, CDR2 FYEKMQ (reference sequence). The CDR3 loop spans 16 amino acids. The CDR3 sequence: CASSFTGTGDVDEQYF. CDR3 DNA: TGTGCCAGCAGCTTCACCGGGACAGGGGACGTCGACGAGCAGTACTTC.

The rearrangement uses TRBV19 and TRBJ1-2, with D possibly TRBD1 on 5 matching bases. This CDR3 has 16 residues. The germline V and J ends were trimmed by 7 bases and 1 base, with 19 bases remaining between them. Per the germline V gene, CDR1 is LNHDA and CDR2 is SQIVND (reference sequence). The CDR3 loop is CASIAQDGPFNYGYTF. CDR3 DNA sequence: TGTGCCAGTATCGCACAGGATGGACCCTTTAACTATGGCTACACCTTC.

The chain recombines TRBV6-5 with TRBJ2-6; D gene ambiguous. The CDR3 spans 16 residues. Germline V gene sequence: CDR1 MNHEY, CDR2 SVGAGI. V was trimmed by 0 bases and J by 0 bases, leaving 6 bases between them. CDR3 sequence (DNA): TGTGCCAGCAGTTACTCGGCGGCCTCTGGGGCCAACGTCCTGACTTTC. Amino acids: CASSYSAASGANVLTF.

The V gene is TRBV13, the J gene TRBJ2-1; no definite D call. CDR3 length: 14 residues. Germline V gene sequence: CDR1 PRHDT, CDR2 FYEKMQ (reference sequence). V lost 6 bases and J 6 bases, leaving 15 bases between the germline ends. CDR3 sequence: CASSSALDFNEQFF. CDR3 DNA sequence: TGTGCCAGCAGTTCGGCGCTGGATTTCAATGAGCAGTTCTTC.

The J gene is TRBJ1-5, the V gene TRBV30, with D perhaps TRBD1 (6 bases). Per the germline V gene, CDR1 is GTSNPN and CDR2 is SVGIG (reference sequence). The V and J ends lost 2 bases and 5 bases respectively, with 13 bases between them. The CDR3 has 14 amino acids. The CDR3 loop reads CAWSWGAGHQPQHF. In DNA form, the CDR3 reads TGTGCCTGGAGTTGGGGGGCTGGGCATCAGCCCCAGCATTTT.

The chain couples TRBV2 to TRBJ2-1, with TRBD2 matching over 9 bases. Trimming took 6 bases from V and 1 from J; bases not matched to a gene: 4. This CDR3 spans 15 amino acids. CDR1 is SNHLY and CDR2 is FYNNEI in the germline V gene. CDR3 nucleotide sequence: TGTGCCAGCAGCGCTACTAGCGGGTCCTACAATGAGCAGTTCTTC. Its translation is CASSATSGSYNEQFF.

The chain carries TRBV27 and TRBJ2-7, with 10 bases that match TRBD1. V dropped 3 bases and J dropped 2; count of bases not matched to a gene: 7. There are 16 residues in the CDR3. The germline V gene encodes CDR1 MNHEY and CDR2 SMNVEV (reference sequence). This chain's CDR3 is CASSLSGQGGTYEQYF. CDR3 sequence (DNA): TGTGCCAGCAGTTTGTCCGGACAGGGGGGGACCTACGAGCAGTACTTC.

The CDR3 spells CASSSQDGRYGYTF. Here the CDR3 DNA reads TGCGCCAGCAGCTCCCAGGATGGGCGGTATGGCTACACCTTC. V usage is TRBV5-1 and J usage is TRBJ1-2; no firm D call. V was shortened by 3 bases and J by 5 bases, with 14 bases between the two germline ends. The germline V gene encodes CDR1 SGHRS and CDR2 YFSETQ. The CDR3 totals 14 residues.

The rearrangement joins TRBV5-6 to TRBJ2-7, with TRBD1 matching over 10 bases. Germline trimming cut 0 bases from V and 4 bases from J; bases unmatched to any gene: 1. The CDR3 runs to 14 residues. Germline-derived CDR1 and CDR2 are SGHDT and YYEEEE. The CDR3 nucleotides read TGTGCCAGCAGCTTGGGGGACAGGGGATACGAGCAGTACTTC. Translating it yields CASSLGDRGYEQYF.

The chain carries TRBV4-2 and TRBJ2-1; D is unclear. V shed 0 bases and J shed 7 bases, with 10 bases lying between them. This CDR3 is built from 14 residues. The V gene's germline CDR1 is LGHNA and CDR2 YNFKEQ. In DNA form, the CDR3 reads TGTGCCAGCAGCCAAGACCGAGGTAGTAATGAGCAGTTCTTC. Its translation: CASSQDRGSNEQFF.

This chain connects TRBV6-4 to TRBJ2-7; 7 nucleotides align to TRBD1. Germline CDR1 is MRHNA and CDR2 is SNTAGT. This CDR3 has 12 residues. V trimming: 8 bases; J trimming: 0 bases; junction bases outside the gene matches: 1. The CDR3 DNA follows: TGTGCCAGCGGACAGGACTCCTACGAGCAGTACTTC. As protein: CASGQDSYEQYF.

This sequence joins TRBV5-8 and TRBJ1-1; TRBD1 might be the D (6 bases). V was trimmed by 4 bases and J by 11 bases, leaving 18 bases between them. Germline values: CDR1 SGHTS, CDR2 YDEGEE. The CDR3 contains 13 residues. The CDR3 reads CASSLVRGGLAFF. In DNA, the CDR3 is TGTGCCAGCAGCCTGGTCCGAGGGGGGTTGGCTTTCTTT.

This clone was seen just once. The chain links TRBV6-6 to TRBJ1-3; D is ambiguous. V was shortened by 10 bases and J by 0 bases, with 4 bases between the two germline ends. Germline V lookup: CDR1 MNHNY, CDR2 SVGAGI (reference sequence). The CDR3 is 11 residues long. Here the CDR3 DNA reads TGTGCCATCCACTCTGGAAACACCATATATTTT. Its protein product is CAIHSGNTIYF.

The genes are TRBV2 and TRBJ2-1, with D maybe TRBD2 (5 bases). This CDR3 comprises 16 residues. Germline V gene sequence: CDR1 SNHLY, CDR2 FYNNEI. Trimming removed 3 bases from V and 6 bases from J, with 18 bases in between. CDR3 nucleotides: TGTGCCAGCAGTGACCGACTAAAGGCGCTGGTCAATGAGCAGTTCTTC. This gives the protein CASSDRLKALVNEQFF.

The rearrangement joins TRBV21-1 to TRBJ2-7; the table's D call, TRBD1, has no DNA check behind it. TRBV21-1 is annotated as a pseudogene. This CDR3 is 13 amino acids long. The CDR3 DNA reads as TGTGCCAGCAGCAAACCACAGTCCTACGAGCAGTACTTC. Its protein product is CASSKPQSYEQYF.

This chain connects TRBV7-2 to TRBJ1-3, with a tentative D call TRBD1 (5 bases). Germline V CDR1 and CDR2: SGHTA, FQGNSA. This CDR3 is 16 amino acids long. The V end was cut by 2 bases, the J end by 0 bases, with 11 bases between. CDR3 in DNA: TGTGCCAGCAGCTTATCGCCAGGGAGCTCTGGAAACACCATATATTTT. Its translation is CASSLSPGSSGNTIYF.

The gene calls are TRBV5-1 and TRBJ1-3, with 7 nucleotides matching TRBD1. The J segment lost 4 bases and the V segment lost 4 bases, leaving 11 bases of the junction unmatched. Looked up from germline, CDR1 is SGHRS and CDR2 is YFSETQ. The CDR3 runs to 16 residues. The DNA of the CDR3 is TGCGCCAGCAGCGAACGGACCACAGGGGTCGGAAACACCATATATTTT. It yields the protein CASSERTTGVGNTIYF.

This clone was detected ten times or more. This chain links TRBV6-5 with TRBJ1-4; D perhaps matches TRBD1 (5 bases). Trimming cost V 6 bases and J 10 bases, with 18 bases left between them. The CDR3 loop spans 14 amino acids. Looked up from germline, CDR1 is MNHEY and CDR2 is SVGAGI. This CDR3 reads CASSSLGDAGKLFF. CDR3 bases: TGTGCCAGCAGCTCCCTCGGGGACGCCGGAAAACTGTTTTTT.